The 14 T cell receptor beta chains in this list originate from one sample, sequenced in a study of T cells in Graves' hyperthyroidism and ophthalmopathy. What was amplified from RNA transcripts were TCR beta CDR3 regions. The HTBI set primed first-round TCR CDR3 RT-PCR. TCRdb re-called the multiplex PCR reads through MiXCR, storing one row per CDR3 protein. Of over 500,000 distinct CDR3 sequences listed, around 15% are singletons. The sequenced sample was blood. These receptors were taken from a woman aged 25 to 39 with Graves' ophthalmopathy.

This clonotype was counted many times. V gene TRBV7-2 combines with J gene TRBJ1-5; maybe TRBD1 (6 bases). Trimming removed 2 bases from V and 1 base from J, with 9 bases in between. The CDR3 sequence is 15 residues long. Germline V lookup: CDR1 SGHTA, CDR2 FQGNSA. CDR3 loop: CASSLRTASNQPQHF. As DNA, the CDR3 is TGTGCCAGCAGCTTAAGGACAGCAAGCAATCAGCCCCAGCATTTT.

In this sample, this clonotype turned up many times. The chain is built from TRBV7-2 and TRBJ2-3, with D perhaps given as TRBD1 or TRBD2 (5 bases each). The germline CDR1 and CDR2 sequences are SGHTA and FQGNSA. The CDR3 contains 14 residues. V shed 3 bases and J shed 6 bases, with 13 bases lying between them. The CDR3 loop reads CASSFFAGTDTQYF. CDR3 in DNA: TGTGCCAGCAGCTTTTTTGCAGGGACGGATACGCAGTATTTT. The full variable domain, with the rest looked up from reference TRBV7-2 and TRBJ2-3, is GAGVSQSPSNKVTEKGKDVELRCDPISGHTALYWYRQSLGQGLEFLIYFQGNSAPDKSGLPSDRFSAERTGGSVSTLTIQRTQQEDSAVYLCASSFFAGTDTQYFGPGTRLTVL.

This clonotype was seen at least ten times. The chain uses TRBV7-2 and TRBJ2-7; 11 bases are shared with TRBD2. The CDR3 totals 13 residues. The trim removed 0 bases at V and 10 bases at J, leaving 2 bases unmatched. CDR1 and CDR2 (germline): SGHTA, FQGNSA. CDR3 region: CASSLATSGSQYF. The CDR3 region has the DNA TGTGCCAGCAGCTTAGCTACTAGCGGGAGTCAGTACTTC.

The rearrangement uses TRBV29-1 and TRBJ1-2; 10 nucleotides align to TRBD1. Unmatched junction bases numbered 5, after V lost 1 base and J lost 6 bases. Germline V CDR1 and CDR2: SQVTM, ANQGSEA. The CDR3 loop spans 14 amino acids. CDR3 sequence reads: CSVEGGQGVDGYTF. The CDR3 DNA sequence: TGCAGCGTTGAAGGAGGACAGGGGGTGGATGGCTACACCTTC.

The chain uses TRBV10-2 and TRBJ2-3; D is unresolved. V was cut by 10 bases and J by 4 bases, with 18 bases left in between. The CDR3 covers 14 residues. Per germline, CDR1 WSHSY and CDR2 SAAADI. CDR3 in amino acids: CANLLWGTADTQYF. The CDR3 bases are TGCGCCAACTTACTTTGGGGAACAGCAGATACGCAGTATTTT.

For this clonotype: A much larger clone lies one base from this, so it may be a read error. It is likely a read error, because the conserved phenylalanine at the end of the CDR3 is missing. The chain has TRBV6-6 and TRBJ2-5; D call uncertain. CDR3 length equals 15 residues. The germline V and J ends were trimmed by 0 bases and 4 bases, with 12 bases remaining between them. Germline V CDR1 and CDR2: MNHNY, SVGAGI (reference sequence). DNA of the CDR3: TGTGCCAGCAGTTACTCGGGCGCGGCCGTAGAGACCCAGTACCTC. Encoded protein: CASSYSGAAVETQYL.

The sample holds a few counts of this clonotype. This rearrangement joins TRBV5-1 to TRBJ2-5, with D unresolved. The V and J ends lost 2 bases and 3 bases respectively, with 11 bases between them. Per germline, CDR1 SGHRS and CDR2 YFSETQ. The CDR3 is 14 amino acids. The DNA for the CDR3 is TGCGCCAGCAGCTTAGATAAGCCCGAAGAGACCCAGTACTTC. Translating it yields CASSLDKPEETQYF. The variable domain in full, completed from reference TRBV5-1 and TRBJ2-5, reads KAGVTQTPRYLIKTRGQQVTLSCSPISGHRSVSWYQQTPGQGLQFLFEYFSETQRNKGNFPGRFSGRQFSNSRSEMNVSTLELGDSALYLCASSLDKPEETQYFGPGTRLLVL.

This clonotype was seen a few times. This chain uses TRBV28 with TRBJ2-3; D is undetermined. The germline V gene has CDR1 MDHEN and CDR2 SYDVKM. The germline V and J ends were trimmed by 4 bases and 4 bases, with 6 bases remaining between them. There are 12 residues in the CDR3. The CDR3 is CASSSQSDTQYF. CDR3 DNA sequence: TGTGCCAGCAGTTCTCAATCAGATACGCAGTATTTT.

This clonotype was detected ten times or more. The chain joins TRBV27 to TRBJ1-2; perhaps TRBD1 as D (5 bases). Germline V gene lookup returns CDR1 MNHEY and CDR2 SMNVEV (reference sequence). This CDR3 is 13 amino acids long. V lost 1 base, J lost 6 bases, and 9 bases lay in between. CDR3 bases: TGTGCCAGCAGTTTATTGGGGGAGGATGGCTACACCTTC. Translating gives CASSLLGEDGYTF.

This clonotype occurred many times. The chain carries TRBV2 and TRBJ2-5; TRBD2 agrees at 15 bases. The CDR3 has 15 amino acids. Trimming removed 7 bases from V and 5 bases from J; junction bases left unmatched: 5. The germline V gene has CDR1 SNHLY and CDR2 FYNNEI. CDR3 in DNA: TGTGCCAGCATCCGCGGGACTAGCGGGAGGGAGACCCAGTACTTC. Its protein is CASIRGTSGRETQYF.

In this sample, this clonotype turned up a few times. This chain links TRBV19 with TRBJ2-1; possible D gene TRBD1, 5 bases. CDR1 is LNHDA and CDR2 is SQIVND in the germline V gene (reference sequence). V was pared by 3 bases and J by 4 bases, with 13 bases between. The CDR3 spans 15 residues. The CDR3 nucleotides are TGTGCCAGTAGTATCTCAGGGATAAGGTACAATGAGCAGTTCTTC. It encodes CASSISGIRYNEQFF.

This sequence joins TRBV24-1 and TRBJ2-5; 10 bases line up with TRBD2. V shed 1 base, J shed 1 base, and the junction held 8 bases outside the gene matches. The CDR3 covers 18 residues. Germline loops: CDR1 KGHDR, CDR2 SFDVKD. CDR3 sequence reads: CATSDLGTSETPQETQYF. The CDR3 bases are TGTGCCACCAGTGATTTAGGGACTAGCGAAACACCCCAAGAGACCCAGTACTTC.

Only a few counts were recorded for this clonotype. The chain recombines TRBV18 with TRBJ1-1, with a possible D match to TRBD1 (6 bases). Trimming took off 6 bases at V and 0 bases at J, with 20 bases between the two ends. The CDR3 extends over 17 amino acids. CDR1 is KGHSH and CDR2 is LQKENI in the germline V gene. The CDR3 protein is CASSPTDRRAMNTEAFF. CDR3 sequence (DNA): TGTGCCAGCTCGCCCACCGACAGGCGGGCTATGAACACTGAAGCTTTCTTT.

This clonotype was seen at least ten times. This chain joins TRBV11-2 and TRBJ2-5; 13 nucleotides align to TRBD2. Germline assignment: CDR1 SGHAT and CDR2 FQNNGV. With V trimmed by 6 bases and J by 2 bases, 0 bases remained unmatched. The CDR3 extends over 14 amino acids. CDR3 amino acids: CASRLAGGQETQYF. The CDR3 nucleotides are TGTGCCAGCAGACTAGCGGGAGGGCAAGAGACCCAGTACTTC.